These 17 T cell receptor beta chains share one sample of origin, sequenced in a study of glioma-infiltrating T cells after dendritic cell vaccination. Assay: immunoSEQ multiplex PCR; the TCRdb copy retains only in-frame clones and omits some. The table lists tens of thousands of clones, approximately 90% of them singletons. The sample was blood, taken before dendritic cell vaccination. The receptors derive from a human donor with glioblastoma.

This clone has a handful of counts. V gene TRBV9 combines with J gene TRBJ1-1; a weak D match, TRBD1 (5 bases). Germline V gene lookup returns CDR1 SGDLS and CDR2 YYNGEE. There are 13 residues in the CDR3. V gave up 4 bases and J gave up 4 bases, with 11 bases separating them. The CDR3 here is CASSPTGGTEAFF. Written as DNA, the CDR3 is TGTGCCAGCAGCCCGACGGGGGGCACTGAAGCTTTCTTT.

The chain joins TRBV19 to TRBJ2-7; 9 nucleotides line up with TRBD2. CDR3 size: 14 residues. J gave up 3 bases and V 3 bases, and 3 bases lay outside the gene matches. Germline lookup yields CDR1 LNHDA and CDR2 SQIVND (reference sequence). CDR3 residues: CASSISSGDYEQYF. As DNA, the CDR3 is TGTGCCAGTAGTATTTCTAGCGGGGACTACGAGCAGTACTTC. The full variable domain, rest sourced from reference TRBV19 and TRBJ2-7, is DGGITQSPKYLFRKEGQNVTLSCEQNLNHDAMYWYRQDPGQGLRLIYYSQIVNDFQKGDIAEGYSVSREKKESFPLTVTSAQKNPTAFYLCASSISSGDYEQYFGPGTRLTVT.

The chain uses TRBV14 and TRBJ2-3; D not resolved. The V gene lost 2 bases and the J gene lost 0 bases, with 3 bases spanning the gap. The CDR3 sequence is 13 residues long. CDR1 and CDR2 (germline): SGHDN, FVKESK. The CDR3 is CASSQLSTDTQYF. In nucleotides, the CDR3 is TGTGCCAGCAGCCAACTTAGCACAGATACGCAGTATTTT.

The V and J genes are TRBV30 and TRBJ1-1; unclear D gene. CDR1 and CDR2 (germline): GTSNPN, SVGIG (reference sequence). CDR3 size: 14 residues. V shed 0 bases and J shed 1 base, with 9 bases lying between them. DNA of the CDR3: TGTGCCTGGAGTGTAGTCAGCGGGAACACTGAAGCTTTCTTT. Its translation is CAWSVVSGNTEAFF.

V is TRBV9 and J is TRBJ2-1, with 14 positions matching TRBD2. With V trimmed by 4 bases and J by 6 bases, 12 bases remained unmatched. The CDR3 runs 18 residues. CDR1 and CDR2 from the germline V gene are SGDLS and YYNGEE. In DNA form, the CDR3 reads TGTGCCAGCAGCCTCGGGACTAGCGGGAGAGGCTTCGGCAATGAGCAGTTCTTC. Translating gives CASSLGTSGRGFGNEQFF.

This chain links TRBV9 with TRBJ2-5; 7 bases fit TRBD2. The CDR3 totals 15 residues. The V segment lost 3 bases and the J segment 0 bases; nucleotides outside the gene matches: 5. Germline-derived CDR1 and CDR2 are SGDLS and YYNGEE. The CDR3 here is CASSAHRGDQETQYF. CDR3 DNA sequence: TGTGCCAGCAGCGCCCATCGGGGGGACCAAGAGACCCAGTACTTC.

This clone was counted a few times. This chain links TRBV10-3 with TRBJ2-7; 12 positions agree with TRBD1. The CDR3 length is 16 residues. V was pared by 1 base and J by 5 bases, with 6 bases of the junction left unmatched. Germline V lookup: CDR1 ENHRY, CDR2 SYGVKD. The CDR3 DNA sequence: TGTGCCATCAGTGAGTTTTCCGGGACAGGGGGCAACGAGCAGTACTTC. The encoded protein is CAISEFSGTGGNEQYF.

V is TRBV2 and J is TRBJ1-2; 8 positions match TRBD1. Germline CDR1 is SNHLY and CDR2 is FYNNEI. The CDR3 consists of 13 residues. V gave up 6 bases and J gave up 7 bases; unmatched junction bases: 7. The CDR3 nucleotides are TGTGCCAGCAGCGTGACAGGGGTCTCTGGCTACACCTTC. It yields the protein CASSVTGVSGYTF.

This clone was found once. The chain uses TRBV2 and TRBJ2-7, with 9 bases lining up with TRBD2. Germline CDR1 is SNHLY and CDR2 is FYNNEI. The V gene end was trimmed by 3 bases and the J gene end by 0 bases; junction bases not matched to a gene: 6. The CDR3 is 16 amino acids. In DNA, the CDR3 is TGTGCCAGCAGTGATGGTCTTAGCGGGAGCTCCTACGAGCAGTACTTC. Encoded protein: CASSDGLSGSSYEQYF.

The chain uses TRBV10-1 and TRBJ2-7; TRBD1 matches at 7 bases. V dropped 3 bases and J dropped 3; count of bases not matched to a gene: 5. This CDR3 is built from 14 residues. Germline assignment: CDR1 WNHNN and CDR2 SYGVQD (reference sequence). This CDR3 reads CASSEMAGGYEQYF. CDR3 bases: TGCGCCAGCAGTGAAATGGCAGGGGGCTACGAGCAGTACTTC.

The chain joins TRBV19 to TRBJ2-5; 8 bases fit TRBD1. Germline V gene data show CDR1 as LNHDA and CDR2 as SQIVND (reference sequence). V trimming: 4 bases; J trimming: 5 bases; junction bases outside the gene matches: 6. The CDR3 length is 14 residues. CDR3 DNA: TGTGCCAGTAGTACTACAGGGGGTCGGGAGACCCAGTACTTC. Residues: CASSTTGGRETQYF.

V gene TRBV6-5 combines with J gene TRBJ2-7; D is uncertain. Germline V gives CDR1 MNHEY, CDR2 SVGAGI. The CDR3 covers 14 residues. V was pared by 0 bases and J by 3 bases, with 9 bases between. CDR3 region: CASSYSRYDYEQYF. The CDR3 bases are TGTGCCAGCAGTTACTCGAGGTACGACTACGAGCAGTACTTC.

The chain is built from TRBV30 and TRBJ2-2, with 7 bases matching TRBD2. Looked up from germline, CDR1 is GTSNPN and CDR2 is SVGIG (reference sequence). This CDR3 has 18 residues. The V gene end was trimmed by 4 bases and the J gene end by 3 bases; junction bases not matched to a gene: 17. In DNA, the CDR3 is TGTGCCTGGACCCGAACAGCTCTCTCGGGAGGTTACACCGGGGAGCTGTTTTTT. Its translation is CAWTRTALSGGYTGELFF. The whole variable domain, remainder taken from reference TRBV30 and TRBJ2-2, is SQTIHQWPATLVQPVGSPLSLECTVEGTSNPNLYWYRQAAGRGLQLLFYSVGIGQISSEVPQNLSASRPQDRQFILSSKKLLLSDSGFYLCAWTRTALSGGYTGELFFGEGSRLTVL.

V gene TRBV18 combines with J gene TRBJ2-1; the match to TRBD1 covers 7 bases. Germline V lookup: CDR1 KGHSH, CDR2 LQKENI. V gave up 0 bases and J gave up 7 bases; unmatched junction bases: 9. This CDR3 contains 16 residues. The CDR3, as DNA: TGTGCCAGCTCACCACCTGTAGGGGGCAGAAGAAATGAGCAGTTCTTC. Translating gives CASSPPVGGRRNEQFF. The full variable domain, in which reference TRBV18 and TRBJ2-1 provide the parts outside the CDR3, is NAGVMQNPRHLVRRRGQEARLRCSPMKGHSHVYWYRQLPEEGLKFMVYLQKENIIDESGMPKERFSAEFPKEGPSILRIQQVVRGDSAAYFCASSPPVGGRRNEQFFGPGTRLTVL.

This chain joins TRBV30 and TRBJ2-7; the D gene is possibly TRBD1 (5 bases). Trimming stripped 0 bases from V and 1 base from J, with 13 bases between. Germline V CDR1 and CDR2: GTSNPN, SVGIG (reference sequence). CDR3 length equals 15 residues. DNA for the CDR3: TGTGCCTGGAGTGTCCAGGGTATTGGGTCCTACGAGCAGTACTTC. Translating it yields CAWSVQGIGSYEQYF.

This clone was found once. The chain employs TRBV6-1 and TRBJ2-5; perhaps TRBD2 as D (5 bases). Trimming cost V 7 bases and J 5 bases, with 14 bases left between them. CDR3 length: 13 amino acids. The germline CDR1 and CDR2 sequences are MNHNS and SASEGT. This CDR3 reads CASIERVLETQYF. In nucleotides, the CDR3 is TGTGCCAGCATCGAGAGGGTACTGGAGACCCAGTACTTC.

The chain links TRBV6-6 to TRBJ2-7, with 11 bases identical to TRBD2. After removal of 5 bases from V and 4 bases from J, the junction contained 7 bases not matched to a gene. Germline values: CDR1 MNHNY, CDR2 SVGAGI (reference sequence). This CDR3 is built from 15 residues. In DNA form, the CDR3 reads TGTGCCAGCAGTCCCGGACTAGCGGGCTCTTACGAGCAGTACTTC. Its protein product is CASSPGLAGSYEQYF.